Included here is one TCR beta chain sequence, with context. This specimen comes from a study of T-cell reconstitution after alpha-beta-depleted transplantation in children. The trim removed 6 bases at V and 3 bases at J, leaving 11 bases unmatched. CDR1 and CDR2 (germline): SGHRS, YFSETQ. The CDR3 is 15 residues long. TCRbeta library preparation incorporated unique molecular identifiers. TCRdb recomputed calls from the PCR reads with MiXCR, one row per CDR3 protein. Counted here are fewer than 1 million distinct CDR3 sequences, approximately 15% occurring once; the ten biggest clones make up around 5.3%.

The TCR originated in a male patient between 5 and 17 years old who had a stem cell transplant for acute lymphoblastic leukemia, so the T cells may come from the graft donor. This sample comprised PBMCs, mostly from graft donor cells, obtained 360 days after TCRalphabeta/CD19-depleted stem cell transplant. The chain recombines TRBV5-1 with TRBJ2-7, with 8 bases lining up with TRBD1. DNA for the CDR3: TGCGCCAGCACTGTCCAGGGGGCCCCAAGCTACGAGCAGTACTTC. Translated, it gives CASTVQGAPSYEQYF.